This T cell receptor (beta chain) emerged from a study of OX40 agonist ivuxolimab in advanced cancers. Context from the whole study: Ivuxolimab, which targeted the costimulatory receptor OX40 (CD134), was an agonistic, fully human IgG2 monoclonal antibody. Prior anti-PD-1, anti-PD-L1 or anti-CTLA-4 therapy was permitted, and checkpoint inhibitors had been received by more than 35% of dose-escalation patients. Intravenous ivuxolimab was administered to patients every 2 weeks at six dose levels: 0.01, 0.1, 0.3, 1.5, 3 and 10 mg/kg. The paper covers the monotherapy dose-escalation part of the phase I ivuxolimab trial, which included N ≈ 57 patients. The point of sequencing TCRbeta in the periphery was to test whether ivuxolimab changed TCR sequence diversity and drove clonal T-cell expansion. Of the roughly 51 patients in dose escalation, 19 had hepatocellular carcinoma, some 15 had melanoma, 9 had renal cell carcinoma and 9 had head and neck cancer. Three dose-escalation patients achieved partial responses, one with hepatocellular carcinoma and two with cutaneous melanoma. In the dose-escalation cohort, roughly 82% of patients were male, and the mean age was 60 years with a range of roughly 20 to 79.

As to this clone: This clone's antigen is unknown. Base qualities were left out, and no much larger clone turns up one base away.

For sequencing of the TCRbeta CDR3 region, genomic DNA was extracted from the sorted cells. The immunoSEQ Assay was used to sequence the TCRbeta CDR3 regions. Held by TCRdb, this immuneACCESS table contains in-frame sequences only and omits some clones. Under half of the omission traces to an unresolved V gene where checked; the cause of the rest is unknown. This sample gives under 100,000 clones in total; more than 70% of them show up just once. The leading ten clones occupy more than 0.6% of the sample. Patients with autoimmune disease history or receiving systemic immunosuppression were excluded from the trial. Peripheral blood for TCR sequencing was collected from all dose cohorts at baseline, on cycle 4 day 1, and on cycle 7 day 1. Samples came from an open-label, multicenter, first-in-human phase I dose-escalation trial of ivuxolimab. The trial enrolled adults with locally advanced or metastatic head and neck squamous cell, hepatocellular, melanoma or renal cell carcinoma. Before TCR sequencing, CD4+ and CD8+ T cells were separately sorted from peripheral blood.

The CDR3 holds 17 amino acids from the cysteine to the phenylalanine. Only the CDR3 part of the read is kept: 51 bases, read in frame from the first base. According to the germline V gene, CDR1 reads SQVTM and CDR2 reads ANQGSEA. Between the V and J ends, shortened by 3 bases and 0 bases respectively, the junction contains 15 bases. Overall results and qualifications from the work: In the 0.1-3.0 mg/kg groups, partial responders were among the patients with the lowest normalized peripheral clonal expansion, particularly in CD8+ T cells. At doses from 0.1 to 3.0 mg/kg, clonal expansion was seen in both CD4+ and CD8+ blood T cells between baseline and week 6. After ivuxolimab, CD8+ T cells had more expanded clones than CD4+ T cells on average. Low levels of normalized T-cell clonal expansion were also seen in some nonresponding patients. The antigen specificity of the clonally expanded peripheral T cells was not determined.

The TCR was taken from an adult with an advanced solid tumor such as melanoma, head and neck, liver or kidney cancer. The material was CD4+ or CD8+ T cells sorted from blood, obtained in a trial of the OX40 agonist ivuxolimab. The rearranged segments are TRBV29-1 and TRBJ2-6; the D region may be TRBD1 or TRBD2, each matching 7 bases equally. The CDR3: CSVESGGAISGANVLTF. The bases read TGCAGCGTTGAGTCAGGGGGGGCTATCTCTGGGGCCAACGTCCTGACTTTC.